These 3 T cell receptor beta chains were sequenced from one sample in a study of blood T cell repertoires in COVID-19. Produced via immunoSEQ multiplex PCR; TCRdb's table is partial and in-frame only. This table holds 250,000 to 300,000 clones, more than 80% found once. The sample comprised peripheral blood. The source of these receptors is a woman under 40 with active or convalescent COVID-19.

The J gene is TRBJ1-3, the V gene TRBV6-5, with 8 bases that match TRBD1. The CDR3 runs 14 residues. J lost 4 bases, V lost 5 bases, and 4 bases had no gene match. CDR1 and CDR2 (germline): MNHEY, SVGAGI. The CDR3 nucleotides are TGTGCCAGCAGTCCGGACAGGGTAGGAAACACCATATATTTT. It yields the protein CASSPDRVGNTIYF.

In this sample, this clone turned up once. This chain connects TRBV5-8 to TRBJ1-4, with no clear D. This CDR3 spans 15 amino acids. Trimming shortened V by 0 bases and J by 0 bases, and 6 bases separated the two germline ends. CDR1 is SGHTS, CDR2 YDEGEE, per germline. CDR3: CASSLDGATNEKLFF. The DNA for the CDR3 is TGTGCCAGCAGCTTGGACGGAGCAACTAATGAAAAACTGTTTTTT. The complete variable domain, with remaining parts taken from reference TRBV5-8 and TRBJ1-4, reads EAGVTQSPTHLIKTRGQQATLRCSPISGHTSVYWYQQALGLGLQFLLWYDEGEERNRGNFPPRFSGRQFPNYSSELNVNALELEDSALYLCASSLDGATNEKLFFGSGTQLSVL.

The chain carries TRBV5-1 and TRBJ2-5; the match to TRBD2 covers 10 bases. Germline trimming cut 4 bases from V and 4 bases from J; bases unmatched to any gene: 16. The CDR3 is 18 residues long. The germline gives CDR1 SGHRS, CDR2 YFSETQ. In nucleotides, the CDR3 is TGCGCCAGCAGCCCCCGTGATAGCGGGGGGTTTTTTCCAGAGACCCAGTACTTC. Amino acid sequence: CASSPRDSGGFFPETQYF.